A single sample gave rise to the 19 T cell receptor beta chains below, sequenced in a study of T cell changes during pregnancy in multiple sclerosis. This table comes from immunoSEQ multiplex PCR, and its TCRdb copy is limited to in-frame clones, with some not included. This sample carries about 58,000 clones, roughly nine tenths of them seen once, and the ten largest clones take almost 0.5%. The material sequenced was CD4+ T cells from peripheral blood mononuclear cells, taken after pregnancy. Receptor source: a female donor in good health, enrolled as a control in a pregnancy study.

V and J are TRBV19 and TRBJ1-6; perhaps TRBD1 as D (5 bases). The germline V and J ends were trimmed by 8 bases and 7 bases, with 18 bases remaining between them. The CDR3 sequence is 15 residues long. The germline V gene encodes CDR1 LNHDA and CDR2 SQIVND (reference sequence). CDR3: CASRPPAGLNSPLHF. The DNA of the CDR3 is TGTGCCAGTCGCCCCCCGGCAGGGCTCAATTCACCCCTCCACTTT.

The CDR3 loop is CASSNTGQVFSPLHF. CDR3 coding DNA: TGTGCCAGCAGCAACACAGGACAGGTCTTTTCACCCCTCCACTTT. This chain links TRBV7-2 with TRBJ1-6; 7 bases map to TRBD1. V lost 5 bases, J lost 9 bases, and 10 bases stayed unmatched. Germline assignment: CDR1 SGHTA and CDR2 FQGNSA. This CDR3 contains 15 residues. The entire variable domain, with the rest obtained from reference TRBV7-2 and TRBJ1-6, is as follows: GAGVSQSPSNKVTEKGKDVELRCDPISGHTALYWYRQSLGQGLEFLIYFQGNSAPDKSGLPSDRFSAERTGGSVSTLTIQRTQQEDSAVYLCASSNTGQVFSPLHFGNGTRLTVT.

This chain links TRBV4-1 with TRBJ1-6; D uncertain. This CDR3 has 12 residues. Germline CDR1 reads MGHRA; CDR2 reads YSYEKL. V was clipped by 7 bases and J by 1 base, with 2 bases between them. The chain's CDR3 is CASTSYNSPLHF. CDR3 bases: TGCGCCAGCACATCCTATAATTCACCCCTCCACTTT.

The chain employs TRBV4-3 and TRBJ1-4, with D possibly matching TRBD1 (5 bases). V was shortened by 4 bases and J by 3 bases, with 15 bases between the two germline ends. Germline-derived CDR1 and CDR2 are LGHNA and YSLEER. The CDR3 has 16 amino acids. This CDR3 reads CASSRQRQPSNEKLFF. The CDR3 DNA is TGCGCCAGCAGCCGACAAAGACAGCCCTCTAATGAAAAACTGTTTTTT.

This chain connects TRBV5-1 to TRBJ1-2, with a tentative D call TRBD1 (6 bases). CDR1 and CDR2 (germline): SGHRS, YFSETQ. V was pared by 0 bases and J by 6 bases, with 15 bases between. The CDR3 loop spans 15 amino acids. The chain's CDR3 is CASSLATWGPDGYTF. The CDR3 nucleotides are TGCGCCAGCAGCTTGGCCACGTGGGGGCCAGATGGCTACACCTTC.

CDR3 sequence (DNA): TGTGCCAGCAGCTCCGAACTACAAGAGACCCAGTACTTC. This sequence encodes CASSSELQETQYF. V and J are TRBV7-2 and TRBJ2-5; D gene unclear. Germline V CDR1 and CDR2: SGHTA, FQGNSA. The CDR3 loop spans 13 amino acids. Trimming removed 4 bases at V and 2 bases at J, with 8 bases between.

The V call is TRBV7-2, the J call TRBJ2-5; D possibly corresponds to TRBD1 (5 bases). V was cut by 5 bases and J by 4 bases, with 11 bases left in between. Germline V gives CDR1 SGHTA, CDR2 FQGNSA. The CDR3 is made up of 13 amino acids. The CDR3 loop reads CASSPGFRETQYF. The CDR3 DNA is TGTGCCAGCAGCCCAGGGTTCCGAGAGACCCAGTACTTC.

The V and J genes are TRBV9 and TRBJ2-1, with 14 bases identical to TRBD2. The J segment lost 3 bases and the V segment lost 3 bases, leaving 5 bases of the junction unmatched. The length of the CDR3 is 17 residues. Germline V gene lookup returns CDR1 SGDLS and CDR2 YYNGEE. For the CDR3, the DNA is TGTGCCAGCAGCGCCAGGACTAGCGGGGGGTTCTACAATGAGCAGTTCTTC. Its translation: CASSARTSGGFYNEQFF.

Only one count was recorded for this clone. The chain links TRBV6-6 to TRBJ2-7; 12 nucleotides agree with TRBD2. Germline V lookup: CDR1 MNHNY, CDR2 SVGAGI (reference sequence). CDR3 size: 15 residues. J lost 2 bases, V lost 5 bases, and 4 bases had no gene match. The CDR3 reads CASSPTSGGTYEQYF. CDR3 bases: TGTGCCAGCAGTCCGACTAGCGGGGGCACCTACGAGCAGTACTTC.

J is TRBJ2-2 and V is TRBV2; D possibly corresponds to TRBD1 (5 bases). The V end was cut by 7 bases, the J end by 4 bases, with 13 bases between. This CDR3 is built from 14 residues. Germline V lookup: CDR1 SNHLY, CDR2 FYNNEI. As DNA, the CDR3 is TGTGCCAGCAAGATGACAGTGATCACCGGGGAGCTGTTTTTT. Its translation is CASKMTVITGELFF.

The J gene is TRBJ1-2, the V gene TRBV15; D ambiguous. The germline gives CDR1 LNHNV, CDR2 YYDKDF (reference sequence). The ends were cut back, 0 bases at V and 4 bases at J, with 12 bases in the middle. The CDR3 sequence is 15 residues long. CDR3 DNA sequence: TGTGCCACCAGCAGAGAATATGGGCTCCTCTATGGCTACACCTTC. This gives the protein CATSREYGLLYGYTF.

This clone was picked up one time. The DNA of the CDR3 is TGTGCCAGCAGCCACCCACGGGGGGCCGGTGAGCAGTACTTC. It is translated as CASSHPRGAGEQYF. This chain links TRBV25-1 with TRBJ2-7, with D tentatively TRBD2 (7 bases). Germline V gives CDR1 MGHDK, CDR2 SYGVNS. This CDR3 comprises 14 residues. With 6 bases removed from V and 7 bases from J, the gap between germline ends came to 19 bases.

This clone came up a few times. This sequence joins TRBV18 and TRBJ1-1, with D hard to call. V lost 1 base to trimming and J lost 4 bases, with 10 bases between them. Germline V gene lookup returns CDR1 KGHSH and CDR2 LQKENI. The CDR3 extends over 14 amino acids. The CDR3 region has the DNA TGTGCCAGCTCACCACAGGAAGGCGGCACTGAAGCTTTCTTT. This gives the protein CASSPQEGGTEAFF.

This clone was detected once. This sequence joins TRBV4-2 and TRBJ1-5; no reliable D call. Germline V gene data show CDR1 as LGHNA and CDR2 as YNFKEQ. V was trimmed by 0 bases and J by 4 bases, leaving 7 bases between them. This CDR3 has 14 amino acids. The CDR3 nucleotides read TGTGCCAGCAGCCAAGATTCGGTTAATCAGCCCCAGCATTTT. The encoded protein is CASSQDSVNQPQHF.

This sequence joins TRBV6-6 and TRBJ2-7; 10 nucleotides align to TRBD1. Germline trimming cut 7 bases from V and 7 bases from J; bases unmatched to any gene: 10. The germline V gene has CDR1 MNHNY and CDR2 SVGAGI (reference sequence). The CDR3 length is 14 residues. In nucleotides, the CDR3 is TGTGCCAGCACTTTACGGGGACAGGGGAGTGAGCAGTACTTC. Translation gives CASTLRGQGSEQYF.

CDR3 region: CASSRGTGAYEQYF. In nucleotides, the CDR3 is TGTGCCAGCAGTCGGGGGACAGGTGCCTACGAGCAGTACTTC. V gene TRBV6-6 combines with J gene TRBJ2-7; 8 nucleotides line up with TRBD1. There are 14 residues in the CDR3. From germline, CDR1 is MNHNY and CDR2 SVGAGI (reference sequence). V shed 5 bases and J 2 bases; nucleotides not matched to a gene: 5.

This chain connects TRBV27 to TRBJ2-1, with D perhaps TRBD1 (6 bases). CDR3 length: 15 amino acids. Trimming cost V 5 bases and J 2 bases, with 13 bases left between them. Germline V gene lookup returns CDR1 MNHEY and CDR2 SMNVEV (reference sequence). CDR3 sequence reads: CASSPLDRPYNEQFF. The CDR3 DNA reads TGTGCCAGCAGTCCTCTGGACAGACCCTACAATGAGCAGTTCTTC.

This clone has just one count. The same CDR3 arises from other DNA sequences in this sample as well. The V gene is TRBV4-3, the J gene TRBJ1-1; D unclear. Germline V CDR1 and CDR2: LGHNA, YSLEER. Trimming removed 0 bases at V and 5 bases at J, with 7 bases between. The CDR3 runs 13 residues. The CDR3 bases are TGCGCCAGCAGCCAAGATACGGGGACTGAAGCTTTCTTT. Its translation is CASSQDTGTEAFF.

The rearrangement uses TRBV19 and TRBJ1-4, with 8 nucleotides matching TRBD1. V lost 10 bases and J lost 3; bases outside the gene matches: 7. The CDR3 spans 14 residues. Germline V lookup: CDR1 LNHDA, CDR2 SQIVND (reference sequence). This chain's CDR3 is CATRGTGANEKLFF. The CDR3 coding sequence is TGTGCCACAAGGGGGACAGGAGCTAATGAAAAACTGTTTTTT.